The 11 T cell receptor beta chains below were found in one sample sequenced in a study of cytomegalovirus exposure and HLA in healthy donors. Some clones are missing from TCRdb's copy, which holds only in-frame ones; the method was immunoSEQ multiplex PCR. The table shows 280,000 or so clones, with 88% occurring only once. The specimen was PBMCs. All receptors derive from a woman aged 18-29 years in good health and CMV-seronegative.

The rearrangement links TRBV25-1 to TRBJ1-1; D unresolved. The CDR3 is 16 amino acids. The V and J ends lost 0 bases and 6 bases respectively, with 17 bases between them. From germline, CDR1 is MGHDK and CDR2 SYGVNS. The CDR3 here is CASSEYTPQAGAEAFF. As DNA, the CDR3 is TGTGCCAGCAGTGAATATACGCCCCAGGCTGGTGCTGAAGCTTTCTTT.

CDR3: CASSVAGGGPYNEQFF. Here the CDR3 DNA reads TGTGCCAGCAGCGTAGCTGGTGGCGGGCCCTACAATGAGCAGTTCTTC. V usage is TRBV9 and J usage is TRBJ2-1, with D perhaps matching TRBD2 (5 bases). This CDR3 spans 16 amino acids. Trimming shortened V by 0 bases and J by 2 bases, and 12 bases separated the two germline ends. Looked up from germline, CDR1 is SGDLS and CDR2 is YYNGEE. The full variable domain, with the rest looked up from reference TRBV9 and TRBJ2-1, is DSGVTQTPKHLITATGQRVTLRCSPRSGDLSVYWYQQSLDQGLQFLIQYYNGEERAKGNILERFSAQQFPDLHSELNLSSLELGDSALYFCASSVAGGGPYNEQFFGPGTRLTVL.

The rearrangement uses TRBV28 and TRBJ2-7, with 7 bases identical to TRBD1. Germline lookup yields CDR1 MDHEN and CDR2 SYDVKM. Unmatched junction bases numbered 4, after V lost 5 bases and J lost 0 bases. CDR3 size: 14 residues. CDR3 sequence reads: CASSEQGSSYEQYF. The CDR3 bases are TGTGCCAGCAGTGAACAGGGGAGCTCCTACGAGCAGTACTTC.

This chain joins TRBV28 and TRBJ2-6, with D hard to call. Trimming pared 8 bases from V and 2 bases from J, leaving 7 bases between. CDR1 and CDR2 from the germline V gene are MDHEN and SYDVKM. The CDR3 is 13 residues long. DNA for the CDR3: TGTGCCAGCCAGAGGCCTGGGGCCAACGTCCTGACTTTC. It encodes CASQRPGANVLTF.

The CDR3 bases are TGTGCCAGCAGTACATCAGGTCCTGGCTACACCTTC. Translation gives CASSTSGPGYTF. This chain uses TRBV2 with TRBJ1-2; D is unresolved. The V end lost 5 bases, the J end lost 7 bases, and 11 bases lay between the germline ends. CDR1 SNHLY and CDR2 FYNNEI come from the germline V gene. The CDR3 runs 12 residues.

The rearrangement uses TRBV19 and TRBJ1-6, with 8 bases lining up with TRBD1. CDR1 is LNHDA and CDR2 is SQIVND in the germline V gene (reference sequence). CDR3 size: 14 residues. J gave up 9 bases and V 5 bases, and 6 bases lay outside the gene matches. The CDR3 bases are TGTGCCAGTAGTCCCGACAGGGGAAGTTCACCCCTCCACTTT. It is translated as CASSPDRGSSPLHF.

The J gene is TRBJ2-1, the V gene TRBV5-1; D may be TRBD2 (5 bases). CDR1 is SGHRS, CDR2 YFSETQ, per germline. The CDR3 spans 13 residues. V was trimmed by 6 bases and J by 7 bases, leaving 14 bases between them. CDR3 DNA sequence: TGCGCCAGCACCTGGACTGTGGGGAATGAGCAGTTCTTC. Protein product: CASTWTVGNEQFF.

The chain couples TRBV9 to TRBJ1-3; D may be TRBD1 (6 bases). This CDR3 spans 16 amino acids. Trimming pared 5 bases from V and 0 bases from J, leaving 15 bases between. The V gene's germline CDR1 is SGDLS and CDR2 YYNGEE. The CDR3 DNA follows: TGTGCCAGCAGTGGGGACACGTATTACTCTGGAAACACCATATATTTT. Its protein is CASSGDTYYSGNTIYF. Drawing the rest from reference TRBV9 and TRBJ1-3, the complete variable domain is DSGVTQTPKHLITATGQRVTLRCSPRSGDLSVYWYQQSLDQGLQFLIQYYNGEERAKGNILERFSAQQFPDLHSELNLSSLELGDSALYFCASSGDTYYSGNTIYFGEGSWLTVV.

The J gene is TRBJ2-7, the V gene TRBV7-2, with TRBD2 matching over 7 bases. The trim removed 4 bases at V and 0 bases at J, leaving 12 bases unmatched. CDR3 length: 17 amino acids. Germline CDR1 reads SGHTA; CDR2 reads FQGNSA. The CDR3 protein is CASSSWLREFNSYEQYF. CDR3 in DNA: TGTGCCAGCAGCTCCTGGCTGCGGGAGTTTAACTCCTACGAGCAGTACTTC.

This chain connects TRBV4-1 to TRBJ1-4, with D uncertain. The V and J ends lost 0 bases and 8 bases respectively, with 13 bases between them. CDR3 length: 15 residues. Germline CDR1 and CDR2: MGHRA and YSYEKL. As DNA, the CDR3 is TGCGCCAGCAGCCAAGACGACAAGTTTGGAGAAAAACTGTTTTTT. Protein: CASSQDDKFGEKLFF.

The V call is TRBV2, the J call TRBJ2-1; 10 bases agree with TRBD2. Germline V gives CDR1 SNHLY, CDR2 FYNNEI. V dropped 0 bases and J dropped 13; count of bases not matched to a gene: 12. The CDR3 runs 16 residues. As DNA, the CDR3 is TGTGCCAGCAGTGAAGCGCTGACTAGCGGGCTGGCAGATCAGTTCTTC. This codes for CASSEALTSGLADQFF.